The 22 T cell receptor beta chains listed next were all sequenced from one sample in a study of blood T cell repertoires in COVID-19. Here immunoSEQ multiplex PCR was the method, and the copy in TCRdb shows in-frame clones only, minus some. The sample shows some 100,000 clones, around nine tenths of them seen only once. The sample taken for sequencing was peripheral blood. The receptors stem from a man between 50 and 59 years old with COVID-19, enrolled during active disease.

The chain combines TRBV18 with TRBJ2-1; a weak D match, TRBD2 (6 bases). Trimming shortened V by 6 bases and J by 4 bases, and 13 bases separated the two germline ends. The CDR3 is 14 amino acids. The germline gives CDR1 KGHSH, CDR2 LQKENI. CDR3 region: CASSETREYNEQFF. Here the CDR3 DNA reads TGTGCCAGCTCGGAGACTAGAGAGTACAATGAGCAGTTCTTC.

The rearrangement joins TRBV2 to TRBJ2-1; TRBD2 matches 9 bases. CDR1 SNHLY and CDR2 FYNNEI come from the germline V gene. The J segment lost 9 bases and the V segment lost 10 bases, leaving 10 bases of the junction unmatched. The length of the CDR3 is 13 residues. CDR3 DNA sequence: TGTGCCATAAGACTAGCGGACCACATTGAGCAGTTCTTC. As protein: CAIRLADHIEQFF.

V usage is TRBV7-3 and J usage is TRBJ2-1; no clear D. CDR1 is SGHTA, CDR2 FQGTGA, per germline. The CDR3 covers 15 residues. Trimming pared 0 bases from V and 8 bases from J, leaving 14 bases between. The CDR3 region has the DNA TGTGCCAGCAGCTTAACGTTTCCCCCCCGGGATGAGCAGTTCTTC. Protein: CASSLTFPPRDEQFF.

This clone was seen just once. The CDR3, as DNA: TGTGCCAGCAGCTTAATAGGACAGGGAAACACCATATATTTT. Encoded protein: CASSLIGQGNTIYF. This chain connects TRBV7-6 to TRBJ1-3; maybe TRBD1 (6 bases). Germline V gene data show CDR1 as SGHVS and CDR2 as FNYEAQ. This CDR3 is 14 amino acids long. The germline V and J ends were trimmed by 2 bases and 4 bases, with 9 bases remaining between them.

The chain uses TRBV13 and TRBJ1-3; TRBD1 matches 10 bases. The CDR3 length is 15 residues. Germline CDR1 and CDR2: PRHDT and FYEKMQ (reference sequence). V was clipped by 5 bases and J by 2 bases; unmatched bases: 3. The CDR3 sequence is CASSKTGGAGNTIYF. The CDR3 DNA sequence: TGTGCCAGCAGCAAGACAGGGGGCGCTGGAAACACCATATATTTT.

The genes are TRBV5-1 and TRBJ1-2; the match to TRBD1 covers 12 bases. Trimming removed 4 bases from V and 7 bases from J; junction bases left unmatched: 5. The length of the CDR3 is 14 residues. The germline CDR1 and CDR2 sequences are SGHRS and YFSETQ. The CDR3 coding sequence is TGCGCCAGCAGCCTGGGACAGGGGGCAGGTGGCTACACCTTC. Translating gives CASSLGQGAGGYTF. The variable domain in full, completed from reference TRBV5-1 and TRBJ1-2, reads KAGVTQTPRYLIKTRGQQVTLSCSPISGHRSVSWYQQTPGQGLQFLFEYFSETQRNKGNFPGRFSGRQFSNSRSEMNVSTLELGDSALYLCASSLGQGAGGYTFGSGTRLTVV.

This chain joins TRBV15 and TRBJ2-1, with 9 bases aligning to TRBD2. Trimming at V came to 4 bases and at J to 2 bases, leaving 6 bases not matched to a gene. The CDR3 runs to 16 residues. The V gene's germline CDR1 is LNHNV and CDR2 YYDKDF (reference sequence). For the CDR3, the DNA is TGTGCCACCAGCAACCGACTAGCGGCTGCCTACAATGAGCAGTTCTTC. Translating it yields CATSNRLAAAYNEQFF.

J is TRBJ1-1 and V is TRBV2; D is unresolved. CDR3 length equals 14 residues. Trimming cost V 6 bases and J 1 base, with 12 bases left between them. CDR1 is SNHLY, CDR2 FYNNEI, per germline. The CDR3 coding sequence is TGTGCCAGCAGGGTAGGACGGGAGAACACTGAAGCTTTCTTT. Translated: CASRVGRENTEAFF.

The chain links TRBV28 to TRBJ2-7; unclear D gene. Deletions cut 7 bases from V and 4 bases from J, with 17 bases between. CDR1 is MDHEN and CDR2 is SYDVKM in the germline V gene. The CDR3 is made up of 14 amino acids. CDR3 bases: TGTGCCAGCACCGTTAGTGGGCTGAATTACGAGCAGTACTTC. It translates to CASTVSGLNYEQYF.

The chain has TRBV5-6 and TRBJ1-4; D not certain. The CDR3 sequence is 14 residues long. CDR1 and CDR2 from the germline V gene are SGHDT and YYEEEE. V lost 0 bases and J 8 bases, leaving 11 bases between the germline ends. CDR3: CASSLAMRPEKLFF. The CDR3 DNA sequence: TGTGCCAGCAGCTTGGCGATGCGCCCAGAAAAACTGTTTTTT.

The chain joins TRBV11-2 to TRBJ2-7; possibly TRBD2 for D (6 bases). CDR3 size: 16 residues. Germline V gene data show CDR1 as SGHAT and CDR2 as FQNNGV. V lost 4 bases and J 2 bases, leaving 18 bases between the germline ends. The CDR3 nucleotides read TGTGCCAGCAGCTCTGACCCAACGGGGGTTGCCTACGAGCAGTACTTC. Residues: CASSSDPTGVAYEQYF.

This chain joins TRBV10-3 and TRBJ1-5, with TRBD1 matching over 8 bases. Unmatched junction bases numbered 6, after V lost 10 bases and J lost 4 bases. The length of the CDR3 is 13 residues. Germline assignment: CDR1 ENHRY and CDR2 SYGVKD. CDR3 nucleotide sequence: TGTGCCACCACGGACAGGGCAAATCAGCCCCAGCATTTT. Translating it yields CATTDRANQPQHF.

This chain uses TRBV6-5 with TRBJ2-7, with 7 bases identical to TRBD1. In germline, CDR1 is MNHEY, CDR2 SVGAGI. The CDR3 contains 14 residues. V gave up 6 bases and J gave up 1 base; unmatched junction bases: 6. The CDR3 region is CASSEGAGSYEQYF. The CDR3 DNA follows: TGTGCCAGCAGCGAGGGGGCTGGATCCTACGAGCAGTACTTC.

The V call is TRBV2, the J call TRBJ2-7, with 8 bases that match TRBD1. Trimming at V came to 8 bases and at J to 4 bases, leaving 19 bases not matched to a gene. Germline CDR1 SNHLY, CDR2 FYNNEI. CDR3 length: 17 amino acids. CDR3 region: CASGSRETGVVGYEQYF. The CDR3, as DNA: TGTGCCAGCGGAAGCAGAGAGACAGGGGTGGTCGGTTACGAGCAGTACTTC.

The CDR3 coding sequence is TGTGCCAGCAGCAGAGGGACAGCACACGAGCAGTACTTC. Its protein product is CASSRGTAHEQYF. The V call is TRBV6-2 or TRBV6-3, the J call TRBJ2-7; 7 positions match TRBD1. The V and J ends lost 6 bases and 5 bases, in that order; junction bases with no gene match: 7. CDR3 length: 13 amino acids. Germline V gene data show CDR1 as MNHEY and CDR2 as SVGEGT.

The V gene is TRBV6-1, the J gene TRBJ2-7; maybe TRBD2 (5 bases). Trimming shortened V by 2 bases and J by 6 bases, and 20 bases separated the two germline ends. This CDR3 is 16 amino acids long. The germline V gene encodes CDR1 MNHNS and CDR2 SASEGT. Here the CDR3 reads CASSEPISSEGAEQYF. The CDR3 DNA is TGTGCCAGCAGTGAACCCATTAGTAGTGAGGGCGCCGAGCAGTACTTC.

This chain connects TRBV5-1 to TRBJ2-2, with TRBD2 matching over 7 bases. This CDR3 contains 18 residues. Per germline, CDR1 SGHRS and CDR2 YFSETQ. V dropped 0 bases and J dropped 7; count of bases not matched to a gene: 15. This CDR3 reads CASSLEETSFRGDGELFF. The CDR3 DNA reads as TGCGCCAGCAGCTTGGAGGAGACTAGCTTCCGAGGGGACGGGGAGCTGTTTTTT.

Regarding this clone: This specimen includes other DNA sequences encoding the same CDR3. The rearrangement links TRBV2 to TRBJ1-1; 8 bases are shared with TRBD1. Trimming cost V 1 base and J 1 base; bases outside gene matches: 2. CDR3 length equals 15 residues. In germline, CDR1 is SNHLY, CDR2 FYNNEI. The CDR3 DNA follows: TGTGCCAGCAGTGAAGGAGGACAGGGGAACACTGAAGCTTTCTTT. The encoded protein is CASSEGGQGNTEAFF.

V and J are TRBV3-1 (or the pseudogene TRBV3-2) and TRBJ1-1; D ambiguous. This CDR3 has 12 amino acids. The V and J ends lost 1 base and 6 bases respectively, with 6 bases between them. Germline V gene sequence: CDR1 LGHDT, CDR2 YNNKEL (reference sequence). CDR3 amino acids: CASSQGLSEAFF. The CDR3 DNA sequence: TGTGCCAGCAGCCAAGGACTCTCTGAAGCTTTCTTT.

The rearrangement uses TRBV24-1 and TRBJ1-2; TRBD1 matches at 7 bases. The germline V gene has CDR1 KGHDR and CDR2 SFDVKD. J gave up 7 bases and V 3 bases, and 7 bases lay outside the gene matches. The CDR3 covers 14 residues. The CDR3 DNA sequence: TGTGCCACCAGTGATGCCACAGGGGATGGTGGCTACACCTTC. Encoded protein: CATSDATGDGGYTF.

CDR3 DNA: TGTGCCAGCAGTTCATCCGGGACAGGGGGGAACACTGAAGCTTTCTTT. Protein: CASSSSGTGGNTEAFF. The gene calls are TRBV6-5 and TRBJ1-1, with 11 positions matching TRBD1. The CDR3 consists of 16 residues. After removal of 4 bases from V and 1 base from J, the junction contained 5 bases not matched to a gene. Germline CDR1 MNHEY, CDR2 SVGAGI.

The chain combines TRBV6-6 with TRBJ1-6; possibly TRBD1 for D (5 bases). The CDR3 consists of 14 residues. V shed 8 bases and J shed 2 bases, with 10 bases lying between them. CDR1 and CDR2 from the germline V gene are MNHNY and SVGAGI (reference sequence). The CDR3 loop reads CASRAGPYNSPLHF. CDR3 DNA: TGTGCCAGCCGGGCGGGGCCCTATAATTCACCCCTCCACTTT.